Below are 26 T cell receptor beta chains sequenced from a single sample in a study of blood T cell repertoires in COVID-19. This table comes from immunoSEQ multiplex PCR, and its TCRdb copy is limited to in-frame clones, with some not included. The sample has approximately 210,000 clones; roughly 81% are singletons. The sequencing sample was made of peripheral blood. Receptors were obtained from a woman aged 45-65 years with active or convalescent COVID-19.

The CDR3 region has the DNA TGCGCCAGCAGCCCGGGAGGGACTAATGAAAAACTGTTTTTT. It is translated as CASSPGGTNEKLFF. J is TRBJ1-4 and V is TRBV5-1; no clear D gene. This CDR3 region has 14 residues. Per the germline V gene, CDR1 is SGHRS and CDR2 is YFSETQ. Trimming took 4 bases from V and 2 from J, leaving 9 bases between them.

The gene calls are TRBV11-2 and TRBJ2-1; 7 bases line up with TRBD2. The length of the CDR3 is 13 residues. Germline V lookup: CDR1 SGHAT, CDR2 FQNNGV. The J segment lost 7 bases and the V segment lost 10 bases, leaving 10 bases of the junction unmatched. The CDR3 loop reads CAISRRERNEQFF. For the CDR3, the DNA is TGTGCCATTTCACGGCGGGAGAGGAATGAGCAGTTCTTC.

The chain links TRBV12-5 to TRBJ1-5; 9 bases agree with TRBD1. After removal of 3 bases from V and 10 bases from J, the junction contained 10 bases not matched to a gene. CDR1 LGHNT and CDR2 FRNRAP come from the germline V gene. The CDR3 consists of 15 residues. The CDR3 region has the DNA TGTGCTAGTGGTTTAGGACAGGGGACGTATGGACCCCAGCATTTT. Its translation is CASGLGQGTYGPQHF.

The rearrangement joins TRBV24-1 to TRBJ2-1; D is uncertain. The CDR3 has 13 amino acids. With 1 base removed from V and 4 bases from J, the gap between germline ends came to 4 bases. Looked up from germline, CDR1 is KGHDR and CDR2 is SFDVKD. In DNA form, the CDR3 reads TGTGCCACCAGTGATTTCCCGTACAATGAGCAGTTCTTC. Its translation: CATSDFPYNEQFF.

V is TRBV10-3 and J is TRBJ1-1; possible D gene TRBD1, 5 bases. Per the germline V gene, CDR1 is ENHRY and CDR2 is SYGVKD. Trimming pared 7 bases from V and 3 bases from J, leaving 12 bases between. The length of the CDR3 is 13 residues. CDR3 region: CAITNQGDTEAFF. The CDR3 nucleotides are TGTGCCATCACTAACCAAGGGGACACTGAAGCTTTCTTT.

In regard to this clone: A read error may be the cause here, since a much bigger clone is one base away. The V and J genes are TRBV5-5 and TRBJ1-1; 7 bases agree with TRBD1. Trimming removed 4 bases from V and 0 bases from J; junction bases left unmatched: 3. This CDR3 has 14 residues. Germline V gene lookup returns CDR1 SGHKS and CDR2 YYEKEE (reference sequence). The CDR3 region is CASSRGQMNTEAFF. The CDR3 coding sequence is TGTGCCAGCAGCCGGGGACAGATGAACACTGAAGCTTTCTTT.

V usage is TRBV2 and J usage is TRBJ1-5; 7 bases align to TRBD1. This CDR3 has 14 residues. The V segment lost 6 bases and the J segment 5 bases; nucleotides outside the gene matches: 7. Germline CDR1 SNHLY, CDR2 FYNNEI. The chain's CDR3 is CASSVDRADQPQHF. The CDR3 nucleotides are TGTGCCAGCAGCGTCGACAGGGCTGATCAGCCCCAGCATTTT.

The chain links TRBV6-5 to TRBJ1-1; 7 bases align to TRBD1. Losses at the gene ends were 6 bases for V and 1 base for J; bases not matched to a gene: 2. The CDR3 is made up of 13 amino acids. Per the germline V gene, CDR1 is MNHEY and CDR2 is SVGAGI. Here the CDR3 reads CASRWDRNTEAFF. DNA of the CDR3: TGTGCCAGCAGGTGGGACAGGAACACTGAAGCTTTCTTT.

The chain couples TRBV4-1 to TRBJ2-7; no firm D call. The V gene lost 0 bases and the J gene lost 2 bases, with 11 bases spanning the gap. In germline, CDR1 is MGHRA, CDR2 YSYEKL. The CDR3 is 15 residues long. The CDR3: CASSQDSTETYEQYF. For the CDR3, the DNA is TGCGCCAGCAGCCAAGACAGTACGGAGACCTACGAGCAGTACTTC.

The sample holds one count of this clone. The CDR3: CASSREYGTGILYV. DNA of the CDR3: TGCGCCAGCAGCCGAGAATACGGGACAGGGATTCTGTACGTC. The chain carries TRBV4-1 and TRBJ2-7, with 9 nucleotides matching TRBD1. V was pared by 4 bases and J by 12 bases, with 13 bases of the junction left unmatched. Germline CDR1 and CDR2: MGHRA and YSYEKL. The CDR3 loop spans 14 amino acids.

This chain links TRBV3-1 (or the pseudogene TRBV3-2) with TRBJ1-3; 12 bases are shared with TRBD1. V was pared by 4 bases and J by 2 bases, with 6 bases of the junction left unmatched. The CDR3 has 17 residues. Germline CDR1 reads LGHDT; CDR2 reads YNNKEL (reference sequence). The CDR3 nucleotides are TGTGCCAGCAGCCCATGGGACAGGGGGCCCACTGGAAACACCATATATTTT. As protein: CASSPWDRGPTGNTIYF.

The gene calls are TRBV19 and TRBJ2-2, with TRBD1 identical over 8 bases. CDR1 and CDR2 from the germline V gene are LNHDA and SQIVND (reference sequence). Germline trimming cut 3 bases from V and 2 bases from J; bases unmatched to any gene: 8. This CDR3 region has 17 residues. CDR3 nucleotides: TGTGCCAGTAGTATTCGAACAGGGGGATTCAACACCGGGGAGCTGTTTTTT. This codes for CASSIRTGGFNTGELFF.

This chain connects TRBV11-2 to TRBJ1-2; D is unclear. Germline V gene sequence: CDR1 SGHAT, CDR2 FQNNGV. The CDR3 is 15 residues long. V lost 5 bases and J lost 4, with 17 bases in between. This chain's CDR3 is CASSPPNRVGYGYTF. In DNA, the CDR3 is TGTGCCAGCAGCCCACCGAACAGAGTTGGCTATGGCTACACCTTC.

The rearrangement joins TRBV25-1 to TRBJ2-1, with 8 bases fitting TRBD2. From germline, CDR1 is MGHDK and CDR2 SYGVNS. This CDR3 has 14 amino acids. The V and J ends lost 6 bases and 3 bases, in that order; junction bases with no gene match: 4. The CDR3 reads CASRRGADYNEQFF. The CDR3 nucleotides are TGTGCCAGCAGGCGGGGGGCGGACTACAATGAGCAGTTCTTC.

The chain has TRBV29-1 and TRBJ2-1; 10 bases align to TRBD1. The CDR3 runs 14 residues. The V gene end was trimmed by 8 bases and the J gene end by 8 bases; junction bases not matched to a gene: 12. Per germline, CDR1 SQVTM and CDR2 ANQGSEA. The CDR3 sequence: CSTLTGGARDEQFF. CDR3 DNA: TGCAGCACCCTGACAGGGGGCGCTAGAGATGAGCAGTTCTTC.

The chain uses TRBV18 and TRBJ1-6; 7 bases are a match to TRBD1. The CDR3 extends over 16 amino acids. Losses at the gene ends were 6 bases for V and 0 bases for J; bases not matched to a gene: 5. Germline V lookup: CDR1 KGHSH, CDR2 LQKENI. CDR3 in DNA: TGTGCCAGCTCGCCAGACAGGGCCTCCTATAATTCACCCCTCCACTTT. Its protein product is CASSPDRASYNSPLHF.

The chain recombines TRBV28 with TRBJ1-4; D unresolved. The CDR3 is made up of 15 amino acids. With 6 bases removed from V and 0 bases from J, the gap between germline ends came to 11 bases. Germline CDR1 and CDR2: MDHEN and SYDVKM. This CDR3 reads CASSSLRTTNEKLFF. The CDR3, as DNA: TGTGCCAGCAGCAGTTTGCGGACAACTAATGAAAAACTGTTTTTT.

The chain joins TRBV4-1 to TRBJ2-1; TRBD2 aligns across 11 bases. This CDR3 region has 16 residues. Germline assignment: CDR1 MGHRA and CDR2 YSYEKL. V dropped 4 bases and J dropped 9; count of bases not matched to a gene: 11. The chain's CDR3 is CASSPQTSGKRSEQFF. The CDR3 nucleotides read TGCGCCAGCAGCCCCCAGACTAGCGGGAAACGTAGTGAGCAGTTCTTC.

The chain recombines TRBV2 with TRBJ1-1, with TRBD1 matching 8 bases. Per the germline V gene, CDR1 is SNHLY and CDR2 is FYNNEI. This CDR3 comprises 15 residues. V gave up 8 bases and J gave up 2 bases; unmatched junction bases: 10. The CDR3 nucleotides are TGTGCCAGCCATAGAAACACAGGGGGTAACACTGAAGCTTTCTTT. This translates into CASHRNTGGNTEAFF.

The chain couples TRBV20-1 to TRBJ2-3; D is perhaps TRBD2 (5 bases). Germline CDR1 DFQATT, CDR2 SNEGSKA (reference sequence). The CDR3 is 13 residues long. The V end was cut by 3 bases, the J end by 2 bases, with 9 bases between. This CDR3 reads CSASRGATDTQYF. DNA of the CDR3: TGCAGTGCTAGTCGGGGAGCCACAGATACGCAGTATTTT.

CDR3 coding DNA: TGTGCCACCAGTGACCCGGACAGGGGGCAGGCCGGGGAGCTGTTTTTT. It is translated as CATSDPDRGQAGELFF. The gene calls are TRBV24-1 and TRBJ2-2; TRBD1 agrees at 11 bases. CDR1 is KGHDR and CDR2 is SFDVKD in the germline V gene. The CDR3 contains 16 residues. J was trimmed by 6 bases and V by 4 bases; bases with no gene match: 6.

The chain joins TRBV3-1 (or the pseudogene TRBV3-2) to TRBJ2-7; 9 nucleotides agree with TRBD2. CDR3 length equals 14 residues. The ends lost 4 bases at V and 3 bases at J; junction bases unmatched: 4. From germline, CDR1 is LGHDT and CDR2 YNNKEL (reference sequence). CDR3 residues: CASSRREGVYEQYF. As DNA, the CDR3 is TGTGCCAGCAGCCGGCGGGAGGGCGTCTACGAGCAGTACTTC.

The CDR3 coding sequence is TGTGCCAGCAGTTTAGCGTCCCGGGAGCAGTTCTTC. Protein: CASSLASREQFF. The V and J genes are TRBV12-3 or TRBV12-4 and TRBJ2-1; D uncertain. Trimming left V 0 bases short and J 10 bases short, with 7 bases between. This CDR3 comprises 12 residues.

This chain joins TRBV2 and TRBJ1-2; 9 bases align to TRBD1. CDR1 is SNHLY and CDR2 is FYNNEI in the germline V gene. V gave up 6 bases and J gave up 3 bases; unmatched junction bases: 5. The CDR3 is made up of 14 amino acids. The CDR3 spells CASSKQGADYGYTF. CDR3 DNA sequence: TGTGCCAGCAGCAAACAGGGGGCAGACTATGGCTACACCTTC.

This clone was counted ten times or more. The chain has TRBV7-9 and TRBJ2-2; no clear D. Germline V lookup: CDR1 SEHNR, CDR2 FQNEAQ (reference sequence). CDR3 length: 11 residues. Deletions cut 3 bases from V and 6 bases from J, with 2 bases between. CDR3 residues: CASSFAGELFF. CDR3 DNA: TGTGCCAGCAGCTTCGCCGGGGAGCTGTTTTTT.

This clone was seen only once. The V gene is TRBV5-1, the J gene TRBJ1-3, with 7 bases aligning to TRBD1. Looked up from germline, CDR1 is SGHRS and CDR2 is YFSETQ. V lost 2 bases, J lost 0 bases, and 5 bases stayed unmatched. The CDR3 extends over 16 amino acids. CDR3 region: CASSLGQDFSGNTIYF. CDR3 DNA: TGCGCCAGCAGCTTAGGACAGGATTTCTCTGGAAACACCATATATTTT.